Listed here is a single T cell receptor (beta chain). Its specificity is not known. This record belongs to a study of T-cell reconstitution after alpha-beta-depleted transplantation in children. Study results and caveats: Newly produced T cells mostly accounted for T-cell counts and diversity one year post-transplant. Several hundred graft clones that had expanded were reportedly the source of alpha-beta T cells about two months after transplant.

J gave up 5 bases and V 1 base, and 5 bases lay outside the gene matches. This CDR3 spans 15 amino acids. Per germline, CDR1 SGHDT and CDR2 YYEEEE. Unique molecular identifiers tagged the TCRbeta library. TCRdb passed the PCR reads through MiXCR, listing each CDR3 protein once. The sample consists of some 460,000 distinct CDR3 sequences, 16% of them appearing once. The chain is built from TRBV5-6 and TRBJ2-5; 10 bases are shared with TRBD1. The receptor comes from a boy younger than two who had a stem cell transplant for Wiskott-Aldrich syndrome, so the T cells may come from the graft donor. The material was PBMCs, mostly from graft donor cells, obtained 360 days after TCRalphabeta/CD19-depleted stem cell transplant. The CDR3 spells CASSLTGQGIETQYF. The DNA for the CDR3 is TGTGCCAGCAGCTTGACGGGACAGGGGATCGAGACCCAGTACTTC.